This TCR beta chain originates from a study of blood T cells in healthy people across ages. Study-level findings and limits: Researchers judged that diversity estimates from one million T cells fell short of true values. Naive CD4+ cells and diversity were both higher in long-lived donors than in aged donors.

This clonotype was observed a single time. The antigen is unknown. A second PCR of roughly 7 to 11 cycles used a sample-barcoded 5' primer and a J-beta primer mix. In TCRdb, the 5' RACE reads were re-called with MiXCR into one record per CDR3 protein. The sample contains 800,000 or so distinct CDR3 sequences, around two thirds of which appear only once. The receptor comes from a man aged 25-40 years in good health. The material sequenced was blood.

CDR3 bases: TGTGCCAGCAGGATCGACAGGCGCAATGAGCAGTTCTTC. Translation gives CASRIDRRNEQFF. This chain connects TRBV6-2 or TRBV6-3 to TRBJ2-1; possibly TRBD1 for D (6 bases). The CDR3 covers 13 residues. Trimming removed 6 bases at V and 6 bases at J, with 12 bases between. CDR1 is MNHEY, CDR2 SVGEGT, per germline.